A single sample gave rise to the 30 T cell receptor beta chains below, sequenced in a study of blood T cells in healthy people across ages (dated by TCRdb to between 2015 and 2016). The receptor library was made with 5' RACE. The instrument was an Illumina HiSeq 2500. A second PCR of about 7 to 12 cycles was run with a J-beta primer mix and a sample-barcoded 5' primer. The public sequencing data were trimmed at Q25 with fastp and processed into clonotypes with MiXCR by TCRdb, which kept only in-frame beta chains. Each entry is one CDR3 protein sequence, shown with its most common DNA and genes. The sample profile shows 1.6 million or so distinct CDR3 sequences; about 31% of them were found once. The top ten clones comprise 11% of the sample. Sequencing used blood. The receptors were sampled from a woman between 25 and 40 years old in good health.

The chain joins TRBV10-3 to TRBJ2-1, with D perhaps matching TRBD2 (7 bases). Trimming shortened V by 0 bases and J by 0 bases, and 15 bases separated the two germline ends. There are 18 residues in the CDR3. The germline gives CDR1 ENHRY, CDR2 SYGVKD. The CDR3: CAISESRGGAASYNEQFF. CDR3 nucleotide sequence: TGTGCCATCAGTGAGTCGAGGGGGGGAGCGGCCTCCTACAATGAGCAGTTCTTC.

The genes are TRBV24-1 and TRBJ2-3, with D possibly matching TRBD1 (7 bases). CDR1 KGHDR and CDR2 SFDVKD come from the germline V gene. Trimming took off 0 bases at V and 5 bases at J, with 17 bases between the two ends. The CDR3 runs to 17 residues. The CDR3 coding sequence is TGTGCCACCAGTGATTTGGCCGAGACAGGGACTCAAGATACGCAGTATTTT. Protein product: CATSDLAETGTQDTQYF.

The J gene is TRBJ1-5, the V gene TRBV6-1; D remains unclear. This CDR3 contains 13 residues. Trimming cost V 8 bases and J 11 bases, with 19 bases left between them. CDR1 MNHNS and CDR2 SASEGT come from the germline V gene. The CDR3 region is CASLFSGSLTQHF. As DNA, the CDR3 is TGTGCCAGCCTCTTCTCCGGGAGTCTGACCCAGCATTTT.

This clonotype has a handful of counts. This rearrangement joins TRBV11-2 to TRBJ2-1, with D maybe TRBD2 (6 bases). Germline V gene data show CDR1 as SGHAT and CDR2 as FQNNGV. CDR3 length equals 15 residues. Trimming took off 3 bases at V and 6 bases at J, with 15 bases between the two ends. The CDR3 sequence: CASSLEGVPGNEQFF. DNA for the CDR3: TGTGCCAGCAGCTTGGAGGGAGTGCCTGGCAATGAGCAGTTCTTC.

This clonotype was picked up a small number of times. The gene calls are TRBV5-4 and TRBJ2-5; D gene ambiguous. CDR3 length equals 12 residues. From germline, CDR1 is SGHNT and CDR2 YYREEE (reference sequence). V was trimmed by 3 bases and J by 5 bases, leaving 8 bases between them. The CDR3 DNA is TGTGCCAGCAGCTCCGCGCCTGAGACCCAGTACTTC. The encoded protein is CASSSAPETQYF. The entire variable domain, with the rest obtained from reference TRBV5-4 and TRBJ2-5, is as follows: ETGVTQSPTHLIKTRGQQVTLRCSSQSGHNTVSWYQQALGQGPQFIFQYYREEENGRGNFPPRFSGLQFPNYSSELNVNALELDDSALYLCASSSAPETQYFGPGTRLLVL.

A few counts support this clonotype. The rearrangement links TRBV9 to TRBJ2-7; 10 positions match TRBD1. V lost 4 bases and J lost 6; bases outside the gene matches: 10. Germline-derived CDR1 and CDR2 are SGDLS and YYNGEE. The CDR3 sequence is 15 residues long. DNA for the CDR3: TGTGCCAGCAGCCCTAGAGCCGGGACAGGGGTCGAGCAGTACTTC. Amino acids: CASSPRAGTGVEQYF.

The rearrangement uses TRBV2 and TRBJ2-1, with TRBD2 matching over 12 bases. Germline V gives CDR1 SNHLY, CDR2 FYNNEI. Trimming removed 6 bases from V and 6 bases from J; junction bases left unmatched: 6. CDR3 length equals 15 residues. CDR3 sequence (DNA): TGTGCCAGCAGCACTAGCGGGAGGATGGGCAATGAGCAGTTCTTC. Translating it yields CASSTSGRMGNEQFF.

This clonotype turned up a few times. For the CDR3, the DNA is TGTGCCAGCAGCTTGGCCTTGTACAGCATCTCTGGGGCCAACGTCCTGACTTTC. It yields the protein CASSLALYSISGANVLTF. V usage is TRBV5-6 and J usage is TRBJ2-6; unclear D gene. Trimming pared 0 bases from V and 0 bases from J, leaving 13 bases between. This CDR3 comprises 18 residues. The germline V gene has CDR1 SGHDT and CDR2 YYEEEE. The complete variable domain, with remaining parts taken from reference TRBV5-6 and TRBJ2-6, reads DAGVTQSPTHLIKTRGQQVTLRCSPKSGHDTVSWYQQALGQGPQFIFQYYEEEERQRGNFPDRFSGHQFPNYSSELNVNALLLGDSALYLCASSLALYSISGANVLTFGAGSRLTVL.

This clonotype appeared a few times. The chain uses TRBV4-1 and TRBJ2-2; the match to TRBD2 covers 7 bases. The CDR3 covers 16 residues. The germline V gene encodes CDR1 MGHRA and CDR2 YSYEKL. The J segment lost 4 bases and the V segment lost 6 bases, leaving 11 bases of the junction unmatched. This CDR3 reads CASRKAGDLVTGELFF. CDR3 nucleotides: TGCGCCAGCAGAAAGGCGGGGGACCTGGTCACCGGGGAGCTGTTTTTT.

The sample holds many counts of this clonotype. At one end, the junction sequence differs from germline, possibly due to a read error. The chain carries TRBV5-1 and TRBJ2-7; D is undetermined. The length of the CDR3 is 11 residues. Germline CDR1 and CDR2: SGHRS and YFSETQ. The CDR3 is CASSASYEQYF. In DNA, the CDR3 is TGTGCCAGCAGTGCGTCCTACGAGCAGTACTTC.

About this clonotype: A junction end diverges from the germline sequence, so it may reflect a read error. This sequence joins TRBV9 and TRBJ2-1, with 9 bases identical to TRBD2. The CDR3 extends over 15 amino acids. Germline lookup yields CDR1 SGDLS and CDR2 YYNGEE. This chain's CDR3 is CTSSVDAGGPNEQFF. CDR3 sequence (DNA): TGTACCAGCAGCGTAGATGCGGGAGGGCCAAATGAGCAGTTCTTC.

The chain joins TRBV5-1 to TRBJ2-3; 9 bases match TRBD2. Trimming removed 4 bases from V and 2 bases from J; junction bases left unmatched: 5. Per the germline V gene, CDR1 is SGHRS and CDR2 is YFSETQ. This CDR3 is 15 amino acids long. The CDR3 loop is CASSPSGTFTDTQYF. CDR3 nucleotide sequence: TGCGCCAGCAGCCCTAGCGGGACCTTCACAGATACGCAGTATTTT.

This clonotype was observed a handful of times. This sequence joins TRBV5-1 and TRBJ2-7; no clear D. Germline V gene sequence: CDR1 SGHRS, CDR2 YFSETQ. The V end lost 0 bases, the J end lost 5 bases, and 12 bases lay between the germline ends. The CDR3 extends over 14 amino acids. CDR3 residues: CASSLGRFDHEQYF. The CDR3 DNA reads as TGCGCCAGCAGCTTGGGCCGGTTCGATCACGAGCAGTACTTC.

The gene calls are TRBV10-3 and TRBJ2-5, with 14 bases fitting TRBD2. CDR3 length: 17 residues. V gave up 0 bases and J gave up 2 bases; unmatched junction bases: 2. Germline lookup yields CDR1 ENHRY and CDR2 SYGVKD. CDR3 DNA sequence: TGTGCCATCAGTGAGTCGACTAGCGGGGGGGTACAAGAGACCCAGTACTTC. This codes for CAISESTSGGVQETQYF.

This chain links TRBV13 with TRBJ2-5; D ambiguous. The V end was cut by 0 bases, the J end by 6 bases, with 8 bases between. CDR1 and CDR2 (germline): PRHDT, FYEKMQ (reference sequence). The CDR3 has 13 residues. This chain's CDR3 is CASSLGGTKTQYF. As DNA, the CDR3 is TGTGCCAGCAGCTTAGGTGGTACGAAGACCCAGTACTTC.

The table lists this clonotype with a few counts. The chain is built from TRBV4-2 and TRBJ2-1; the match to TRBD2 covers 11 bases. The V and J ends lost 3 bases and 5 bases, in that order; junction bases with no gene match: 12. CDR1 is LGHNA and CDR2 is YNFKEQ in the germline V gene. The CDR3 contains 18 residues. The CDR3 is CASSQLVLAGGGNNEQFF. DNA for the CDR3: TGTGCCAGCAGCCAGCTCGTTCTAGCGGGGGGCGGGAACAATGAGCAGTTCTTC.

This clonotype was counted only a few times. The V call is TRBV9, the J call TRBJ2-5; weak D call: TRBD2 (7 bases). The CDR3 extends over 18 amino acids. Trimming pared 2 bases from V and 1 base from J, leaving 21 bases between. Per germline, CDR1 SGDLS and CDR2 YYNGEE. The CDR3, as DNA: TGTGCCAGCAGCGTCGGGGCCCTGGCGGGGGCCCCCCAAGAGACCCAGTACTTC. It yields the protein CASSVGALAGAPQETQYF.

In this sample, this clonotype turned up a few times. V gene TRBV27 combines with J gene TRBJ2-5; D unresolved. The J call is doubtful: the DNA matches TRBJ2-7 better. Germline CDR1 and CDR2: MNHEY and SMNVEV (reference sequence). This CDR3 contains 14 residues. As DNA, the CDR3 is TGTGCCAGCAGGCAAGGGCAGCCACCGGACGAGCAGTACTTC. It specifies CASRQGQPPDEQYF.

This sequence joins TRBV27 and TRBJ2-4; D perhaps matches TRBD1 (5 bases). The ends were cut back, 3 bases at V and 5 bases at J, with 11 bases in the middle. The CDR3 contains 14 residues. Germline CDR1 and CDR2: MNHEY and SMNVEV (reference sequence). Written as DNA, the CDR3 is TGTGCCAGCAGTTTCCAGGGTGCGGAAAACATTCAGTACTTC. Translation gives CASSFQGAENIQYF.

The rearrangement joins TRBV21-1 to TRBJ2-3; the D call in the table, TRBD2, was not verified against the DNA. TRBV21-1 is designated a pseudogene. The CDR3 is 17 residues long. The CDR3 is CASRNHPGPRGEGPQYF. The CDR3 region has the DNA TGTGCCAGCAGGAACCACCCGGGACCGAGAGGGGAGGGCCCGCAGTATTTT.

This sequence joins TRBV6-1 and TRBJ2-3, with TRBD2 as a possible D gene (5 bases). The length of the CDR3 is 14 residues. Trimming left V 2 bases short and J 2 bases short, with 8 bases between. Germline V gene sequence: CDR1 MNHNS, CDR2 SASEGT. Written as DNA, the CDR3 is TGTGCCAGCAGTGAACGGGGATACACAGATACGCAGTATTTT. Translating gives CASSERGYTDTQYF.

CDR3 coding DNA: TGTGCCTGGACTAGTCAGGAGACCCAGTACTTC. Translated, it gives CAWTSQETQYF. The chain combines TRBV30 with TRBJ2-5; no reliable D call. CDR3 length: 11 amino acids. Between the trimmed V and J ends, which lost 4 bases and 5 bases, there was a span of 8 bases. Per germline, CDR1 GTSNPN and CDR2 SVGIG (reference sequence).

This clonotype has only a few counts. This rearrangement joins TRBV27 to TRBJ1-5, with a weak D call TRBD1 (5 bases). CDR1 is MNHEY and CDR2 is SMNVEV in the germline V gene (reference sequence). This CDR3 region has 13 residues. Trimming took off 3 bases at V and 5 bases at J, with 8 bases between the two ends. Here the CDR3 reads CASSFTGYQPQHF. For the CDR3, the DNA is TGTGCCAGCAGTTTTACAGGCTATCAGCCCCAGCATTTT.

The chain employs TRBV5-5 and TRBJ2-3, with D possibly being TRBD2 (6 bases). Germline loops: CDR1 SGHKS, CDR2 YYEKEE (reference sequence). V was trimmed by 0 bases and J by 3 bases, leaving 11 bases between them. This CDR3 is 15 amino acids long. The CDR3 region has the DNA TGTGCCAGCAGCTTGGGAGGGAGGAGGACAGATACGCAGTATTTT. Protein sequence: CASSLGGRRTDTQYF.

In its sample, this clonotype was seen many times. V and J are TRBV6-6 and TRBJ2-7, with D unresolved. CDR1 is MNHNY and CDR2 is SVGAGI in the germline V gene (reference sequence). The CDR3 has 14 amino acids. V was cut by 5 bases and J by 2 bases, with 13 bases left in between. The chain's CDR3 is CASSKDVVTYEQYF. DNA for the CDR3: TGTGCCAGCAGTAAAGACGTGGTGACCTACGAGCAGTACTTC.

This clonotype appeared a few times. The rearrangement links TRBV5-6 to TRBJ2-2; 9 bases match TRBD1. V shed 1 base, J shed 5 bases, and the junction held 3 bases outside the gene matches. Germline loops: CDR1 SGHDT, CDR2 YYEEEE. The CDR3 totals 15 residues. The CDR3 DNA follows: TGTGCCAGCAGCTTGCGGGACAGGGAAACCGGGGAGCTGTTTTTT. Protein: CASSLRDRETGELFF.

The CDR3 reads CASSPGDPSYEQYF. Here the CDR3 DNA reads TGCGCCAGCAGCCCTGGGGACCCCTCCTACGAGCAGTACTTC. V is TRBV4-1 and J is TRBJ2-7, with D possibly being TRBD1 or TRBD2 (5 bases each). Trimming pared 4 bases from V and 0 bases from J, leaving 10 bases between. This CDR3 is 14 amino acids long. Looked up from germline, CDR1 is MGHRA and CDR2 is YSYEKL.

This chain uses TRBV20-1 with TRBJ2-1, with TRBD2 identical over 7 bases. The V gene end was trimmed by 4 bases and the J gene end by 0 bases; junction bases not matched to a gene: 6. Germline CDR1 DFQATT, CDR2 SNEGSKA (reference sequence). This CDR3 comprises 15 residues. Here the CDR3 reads CSATQAGRSYNEQFF. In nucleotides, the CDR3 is TGCAGTGCTACCCAAGCGGGGCGCTCCTACAATGAGCAGTTCTTC.

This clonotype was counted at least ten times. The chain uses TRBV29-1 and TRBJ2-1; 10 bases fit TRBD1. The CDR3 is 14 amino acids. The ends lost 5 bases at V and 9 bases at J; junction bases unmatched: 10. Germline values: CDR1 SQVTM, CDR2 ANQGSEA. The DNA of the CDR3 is TGCAGCGTTTCGGACAGGGGGTTCTATGGTGAGCAGTTCTTC. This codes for CSVSDRGFYGEQFF.

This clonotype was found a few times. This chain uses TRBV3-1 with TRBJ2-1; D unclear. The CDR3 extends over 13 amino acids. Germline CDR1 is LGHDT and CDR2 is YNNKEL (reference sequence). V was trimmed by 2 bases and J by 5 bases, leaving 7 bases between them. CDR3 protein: CASSQSRHNEQFF. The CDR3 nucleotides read TGTGCCAGCAGCCAATCTCGACACAATGAGCAGTTCTTC.